The source of this T cell receptor (beta chain) is a study of graft-versus-host responses after intestinal transplantation (dated by TCRdb to the early 2020s). About the full investigation: Recipients received multivisceral, liver-intestinal, or isolated intestinal transplants. Anti-thymocyte globulin induction was given to all recipients, followed by maintenance tacrolimus and steroids for two to four years. After intestinal transplantation, graft-versus-host and host-versus-graft alloreactive T cell clones were followed in the graft, circulation and bone marrow using bulk TCR-beta CDR3 sequencing. To identify alloreactive clones, pre-transplant mixed lymphocyte reaction products were sequenced and then compared with unstimulated pre-transplant donor and recipient T cells. The cohort enrolled 20 to 25 intestinal transplant recipients, one of whom was a retransplant, and 3 patients without pretransplant specimens were excluded. A peak of at least 4% donor T cells among recipient peripheral blood mononuclear cells was the definition used for donor T cell macrochimerism. Rather than going through the commercial service, samples from a few later patients were sequenced in-house on an Illumina MiSeq and processed with MiXCR. Paper-wide results and their limitations: GvH clones were detected in recipient bone marrow, and some appeared earlier in ileal mucosa or blood, consistent with an intestinal mucosal origin. The conclusions were limited by the relatively low number and heterogeneity of the intestinal transplant patients. High GvH to HvG T cell clonal ratios were observed in the allografts of patients with donor T cell macrochimerism. Early after transplant, declines in HvG clones were associated with peak levels of circulating GvH clones.

The intended sense of this specimen's time point label: cells obtained before transplantation from donor or recipient. In the mixed lymphocyte reactions, around 200,000 CFSE-labeled pre-transplant responders were plated with around 200,000 irradiated violet-dye-labeled stimulators and cultured for roughly six days. After the mixed lymphocyte reaction, proliferating CD3+CD4+CFSE-low and CD3+CD8+CFSE-low responder cells were FACS-sorted on a BD Influx sorter. V and J lose 5 bases and 1 base, and a span of 6 bases separates them. The germline V gene supplies CDR1 MDHEN and CDR2 SYDVKM. The CDR3 sequence holds 13 residues, the cysteine and phenylalanine included. The DNA shown is the 39-base CDR3, in frame from base 1. Turning to this clone: No clone much larger than this one lies a single base away; base qualities are absent.

The protocol used for the library was the immunoSEQ multiplex PCR assay. For most patients, genomic DNA was isolated with the Qiagen DNeasy Blood and Tissue Kit and shipped frozen to Adaptive Biotechnologies for TCR sequencing. High-throughput TCR-beta CDR3 sequencing of genomic DNA from most patients was performed by Adaptive Biotechnologies. The authors' pipeline ran thus. TCR sequencing data for over 15 patients were retrieved from Adaptive's ImmunoSEQ software; a few other patients were processed with MiXCR and VDJtools. To correct CD4 versus CD8 sorting errors, any sequence found in both subsets at a frequency ratio below 5:1 was removed. CDR3 nucleotide sequences shared between donor and recipient were removed because the origin of such sequences could not be assigned. Alloreactive clones required at least 2-fold expansion over unstimulated cells and minimum CFSE-low frequency of 0.002% (template counts) or 0.001% (read counts). Mappable clones were those detected in sequenced pre-transplant spleen, lymph node, or MLR CFSE-low populations of the donor or recipient. The cumulative frequency of alloreactive clones was calculated as a percentage of all sequences, weighted by copy number. As stored in TCRdb, this immuneACCESS dataset retains in-frame rearrangements with V and J assigned. A fraction of the clones does not appear; measured against another copy, unresolved V genes explain less than half of the discrepancy, and the remainder lacks a known reason. Clonal size and the V and J genes are those of that table, whereas D and trimming came from the DNA. The sample has 12,000 to 15,000 clones on record, just under 30% of them singletons. Over 3.5% of the sample is in the top ten clones.

The rearranged segments are TRBV28 and TRBJ1-5; the D gene is unclear. Here the sequenced sample was alloreactive CD4+ T cells from a mixed lymphocyte reaction culture, taken before intestinal transplant. What this sample's cell subset or site label stands for: CFSE-low proliferating T cells sorted from approximately 6-day pre-transplant mixed lymphocyte reaction (GvH or HvG direction). This clonotype was obtained from a human patient who received an intestinal transplant. Read as DNA, the sequence is TGTGCCAGCAGTCCGTACAGCAATCAGCCCCAGCATTTT. It translates to CASSPYSNQPQHF.